A selection of T cell receptor beta chains follows, all from one sample in a study of shared clonotypes between healthy human individuals. The method was immunoSEQ multiplex PCR; TCRdb's version includes in-frame clones alone and lacks a portion of them. The table lists 520,000 or so clones, 79% of them singletons. Sequenced sample: PBMCs. The receptors stem from a woman in her thirties or forties in good health. Some clones in this sample may be carry-over from other donors' samples. Each CDR3 is given with its conserved first and last residue. Each record gives: J gene, V gene, clone size, D gene, CDR3 DNA, CDR3 protein. D genes are given only for firm matches. Rows give clone size only sometimes, using once, few, many, or a class for an expanded clone.

J: TRBJ1-4; V: TRBV28; size: .; D: .; DNA: TGTGCCAGCAGTTGGGGGGACGCAACTAATGAAAAACTGTTTTTT; CDR3: CASSWGDATNEKLFF
J: TRBJ1-1; V: TRBV18; size: once; D: TRBD1; DNA: TGTGCCAGCTCACCGAACCGTAACAACAGGGGCAAGGGGATGAACACTGAAGCTTTCTTT; CDR3: CASSPNRNNRGKGMNTEAFF
J: TRBJ2-1; V: TRBV19; size: few; D: TRBD1; DNA: TGTGCCAGTAGTTCCCGGGACAGGGTCAATGAGCAGTTCTTC; CDR3: CASSSRDRVNEQFF
J: TRBJ1-1; V: TRBV5-1; size: .; D: .; DNA: TGCGCCAGCAGCTTCGACAGGCTGAACACTGAAGCTTTCTTT; CDR3: CASSFDRLNTEAFF
J: TRBJ1-1; V: TRBV4-2; size: .; D: .; DNA: TGTGCCAGCAGCCACCCCGGAGGATGGGACACTGAAGCTTTCTTT; CDR3: CASSHPGGWDTEAFF
J: TRBJ2-7; V: TRBV28; size: .; D: TRBD1; DNA: TGTGCCAGCAGCGAGCCAGGCAGGGGGTTCTACGAGCAGTACTTC; CDR3: CASSEPGRGFYEQYF
J: TRBJ2-1; V: TRBV5-6; size: .; D: .; DNA: TGTGCCAGCAGCTTGAACTACGAGCAGTTCTTC; CDR3: CASSLNYEQFF
J: TRBJ1-3; V: TRBV6-5; size: .; D: .; DNA: TGTGCCAGCCGCAGGGAGGCTGGAAACACCATATATTTT; CDR3: CASRREAGNTIYF
J: TRBJ2-1; V: TRBV7-6; size: once; D: TRBD2; DNA: TGTGCCAGCAGCTTAAGGACTAGCGGGCGGTACAATGAGCAGTTCTTC; CDR3: CASSLRTSGRYNEQFF
J: TRBJ2-2; V: TRBV9; size: .; D: TRBD1; DNA: TGTGCCAGCAGCGCGAAGCCGGGACAGGGTGAGCTGTTTTTT; CDR3: CASSAKPGQGELFF
J: TRBJ1-6; V: TRBV30; size: .; D: .; DNA: TGTGCCTGGAGTCTCTGGGGGGAATCACCCCTCCACTTT; CDR3: CAWSLWGESPLHF
J: TRBJ2-1; V: TRBV29-1; size: .; D: TRBD2; DNA: TGCAGCGGCGACGTTACTAGCGGGAGCCATGAGCAGTTCTTC; CDR3: CSGDVTSGSHEQFF
J: TRBJ1-2; V: TRBV30; size: few; D: .; DNA: TGTGCCTGGATAGGCGGCACTAACTATGGCTACACCTTC; CDR3: CAWIGGTNYGYTF
J: TRBJ2-2; V: TRBV7-3; size: few; D: .; DNA: TGTGCCAGCAGCCTTTCTAGGGGAATAGACACCGGGGAGCTGTTTTTT; CDR3: CASSLSRGIDTGELFF
J: TRBJ1-5; V: TRBV6-1; size: many; D: .; DNA: TGTGCCAGCAGTGATTTAGCCGGCTATAGCAATCAGCCCCAGCATTTT; CDR3: CASSDLAGYSNQPQHF
J: TRBJ1-2; V: TRBV18; size: .; D: .; DNA: TGTGCCAGCTCACCATCAACGGGATCTAACTATGGCTACACCTTC; CDR3: CASSPSTGSNYGYTF
J: TRBJ2-7; V: TRBV7-8; size: .; D: .; DNA: TGTGCCAGCAGCCCCCAGAGCTACGAGCAGTACTTC; CDR3: CASSPQSYEQYF
J: TRBJ2-1; V: TRBV2; size: .; D: TRBD2; DNA: TGTGCCAGCAGTGGGGAGTTTCTAGCGGCATCGTTCTTC; CDR3: CASSGEFLAASFF
J: TRBJ1-2; V: TRBV5-6; size: .; D: .; DNA: TGTGCCAGCAGCTTAGACGTTACGGACTATGGCTACACCTTC; CDR3: CASSLDVTDYGYTF
J: TRBJ2-1; V: TRBV27; size: few; D: TRBD2; DNA: TGTGCCAGCAGCCCTAGACTAGCCCGACGATACAATGAGCAGTTCTTC; CDR3: CASSPRLARRYNEQFF